The 30 T cell receptor beta chains below were found in one sample sequenced in a study of PD-L1 blockade in urothelial cancer. Clones were read by immunoSEQ multiplex PCR, and TCRdb kept only the in-frame ones, dropping some. The data show 84,000 or so clones, under 90% seen once. Time point defined: pretreatment peripheral blood. This material consisted of PBMCs, taken around atezolizumab (anti-PD-L1) treatment. The receptors shown here come from a man aged 55-75 years with urothelial cancer.

V is TRBV18 and J is TRBJ2-7; TRBD2 is a possible D gene (6 bases). Trimming took 3 bases from V and 0 from J, leaving 12 bases between them. This CDR3 spans 15 amino acids. Germline CDR1 KGHSH, CDR2 LQKENI. The CDR3 loop reads CASSPGLARSYEQYF. The CDR3 DNA sequence: TGTGCCAGCTCACCGGGGCTAGCGCGCTCCTACGAGCAGTACTTC. Drawing the rest from reference TRBV18 and TRBJ2-7, the complete variable domain is NAGVMQNPRHLVRRRGQEARLRCSPMKGHSHVYWYRQLPEEGLKFMVYLQKENIIDESGMPKERFSAEFPKEGPSILRIQQVVRGDSAAYFCASSPGLARSYEQYFGPGTRLTVT.

The chain has TRBV30 and TRBJ2-7; D may be TRBD1 (6 bases). Germline lookup yields CDR1 GTSNPN and CDR2 SVGIG (reference sequence). With 0 bases removed from V and 2 bases from J, the gap between germline ends came to 17 bases. There are 16 residues in the CDR3. This chain's CDR3 is CAWSVLSGANPYEQYF. The CDR3, as DNA: TGTGCCTGGAGTGTACTTTCAGGGGCAAACCCCTACGAGCAGTACTTC.

The rearrangement joins TRBV28 to TRBJ2-1; 9 bases line up with TRBD2. Losses at the gene ends were 8 bases for V and 8 bases for J; bases not matched to a gene: 10. Per the germline V gene, CDR1 is MDHEN and CDR2 is SYDVKM. The CDR3 extends over 14 amino acids. For the CDR3, the DNA is TGTGCCAGCGGGGGAGAAGTAGCGGGAGATGAGCAGTTCTTC. Translated, it gives CASGGEVAGDEQFF.

V and J are TRBV10-2 and TRBJ2-1, with 8 nucleotides matching TRBD1. V lost 3 bases to trimming and J lost 10 bases; unmatched junction nucleotides: 5. CDR1 is WSHSY, CDR2 SAAADI, per germline. This CDR3 is 13 amino acids long. The CDR3 bases are TGCGCCAGCAGTGACAGGGGGCGCCGGGAGCAGTTCTTC. This sequence encodes CASSDRGRREQFF.

This clone is a singleton in its sample. The chain employs TRBV9 and TRBJ2-1, with TRBD1 identical over 7 bases. J gave up 9 bases and V 5 bases, and 11 bases lay outside the gene matches. The CDR3 runs 14 residues. CDR1 and CDR2 from the germline V gene are SGDLS and YYNGEE. The chain's CDR3 is CASRPAGGFGEQFF. The CDR3 DNA reads as TGTGCCAGCAGACCGGCAGGGGGTTTCGGTGAGCAGTTCTTC.

The rearrangement links TRBV18 to TRBJ2-5; 14 nucleotides line up with TRBD2. The CDR3 spans 15 residues. J was trimmed by 3 bases and V by 3 bases; bases with no gene match: 0. The germline V gene encodes CDR1 KGHSH and CDR2 LQKENI. The CDR3, as DNA: TGTGCCAGCTCACCGGGACTAGCGGGGGAAGAGACCCAGTACTTC. Its protein is CASSPGLAGEETQYF.

J is TRBJ1-1 and V is TRBV29-1, with 7 bases identical to TRBD1. CDR3 length equals 11 residues. The germline V gene has CDR1 SQVTM and CDR2 ANQGSEA. CDR3 bases: TGCACCGCAGGGGGTTACACTGAAGCTTTCTTT. It codes for CTAGGYTEAFF.

A single count supports this clone. This chain connects TRBV5-1 to TRBJ1-4; D perhaps matches TRBD1 (5 bases). Germline V gene sequence: CDR1 SGHRS, CDR2 YFSETQ. Trimming removed 3 bases at V and 2 bases at J, with 8 bases between. CDR3 size: 14 residues. CDR3 residues: CASSSDSTNEKLFF. CDR3 sequence (DNA): TGCGCCAGCAGCTCAGACAGCACTAATGAAAAACTGTTTTTT.

The chain links TRBV6-5 to TRBJ2-7; weak D call: TRBD2 (5 bases). Germline V gene sequence: CDR1 MNHEY, CDR2 SVGAGI. The CDR3 extends over 13 amino acids. V dropped 5 bases and J dropped 2 bases, with 10 bases sitting between them. CDR3 nucleotide sequence: TGTGCCAGCAGTCAGGACGGGACCTACGAGCAGTACTTC. It specifies CASSQDGTYEQYF.

The J gene is TRBJ1-4, the V gene TRBV7-9; TRBD1 aligns across 11 bases. V gave up 0 bases and J gave up 8 bases; unmatched junction bases: 2. Germline V lookup: CDR1 SEHNR, CDR2 FQNEAQ (reference sequence). CDR3 size: 15 residues. Here the CDR3 reads CASSLARTGGEKLFF. CDR3 sequence (DNA): TGTGCCAGCAGCTTAGCCCGGACAGGGGGCGAAAAACTGTTTTTT.

The rearrangement links TRBV7-9 to TRBJ1-2; TRBD1 agrees at 8 bases. The ends lost 10 bases at V and 1 base at J; junction bases unmatched: 17. The CDR3 length is 17 residues. The germline gives CDR1 SEHNR, CDR2 FQNEAQ (reference sequence). CDR3 in amino acids: CATPIRSGTGFNYGYTF. Written as DNA, the CDR3 is TGTGCCACCCCAATCCGGTCAGGGACAGGTTTTAACTATGGCTACACCTTC.

This chain connects TRBV7-2 to TRBJ2-7; TRBD1 agrees at 9 bases. This CDR3 is 17 amino acids long. V trimming: 0 bases; J trimming: 5 bases; junction bases outside the gene matches: 11. Germline assignment: CDR1 SGHTA and CDR2 FQGNSA. CDR3 region: CASSLAPPTGGLNEQYF. CDR3 DNA: TGTGCCAGCAGCTTAGCCCCCCCGACAGGGGGTCTAAACGAGCAGTACTTC.

The chain links TRBV7-9 to TRBJ2-3; D gene uncertain. Per the germline V gene, CDR1 is SEHNR and CDR2 is FQNEAQ (reference sequence). The ends were cut back, 8 bases at V and 5 bases at J, with 2 bases in the middle. CDR3 length: 9 amino acids. CDR3 sequence: CASQDTQYF. The CDR3 DNA reads as TGTGCCAGCCAAGATACGCAGTATTTT.

The chain couples TRBV6-5 to TRBJ1-1; possibly TRBD1 for D (6 bases). The CDR3 contains 15 residues. Trimming stripped 2 bases from V and 0 bases from J, with 10 bases between. Germline lookup yields CDR1 MNHEY and CDR2 SVGAGI. This CDR3 is CASSYRGGLNTEAFF. The CDR3 DNA reads TGTGCCAGCAGTTACCGGGGGGGCTTGAACACTGAAGCTTTCTTT.

This clone was detected only once. This chain connects TRBV30 to TRBJ1-5; tentatively, D is TRBD1 (6 bases). With 3 bases removed from V and 2 bases from J, the gap between germline ends came to 20 bases. Germline CDR1 reads GTSNPN; CDR2 reads SVGIG (reference sequence). The CDR3 is made up of 17 amino acids. CDR3 in amino acids: CAWSDSPFTGRNQPQHF. The CDR3 DNA reads as TGTGCCTGGAGCGATTCCCCCTTCACAGGGCGCAATCAGCCCCAGCATTTT.

This clone was seen only once. The rearrangement links TRBV2 to TRBJ1-1; 7 positions agree with TRBD1. With V trimmed by 6 bases and J by 4 bases, 5 bases remained unmatched. CDR1 and CDR2 (germline): SNHLY, FYNNEI. The CDR3 runs 13 residues. The CDR3 spells CASSTGVGTEAFF. CDR3 sequence (DNA): TGTGCCAGCAGCACAGGGGTAGGCACTGAAGCTTTCTTT.

This sequence joins TRBV30 and TRBJ1-4; D gene ambiguous. Germline loops: CDR1 GTSNPN, CDR2 SVGIG (reference sequence). This CDR3 is 12 amino acids long. Trimming removed 0 bases from V and 7 bases from J, with 6 bases in between. The CDR3 spells CAWSVQPEKLFF. CDR3 in DNA: TGTGCCTGGAGTGTACAGCCTGAAAAACTGTTTTTT.

This clone was detected only once. The gene calls are TRBV9 and TRBJ2-7, with a weak D call TRBD1 (6 bases). This CDR3 comprises 14 residues. V shed 2 bases and J shed 5 bases, with 14 bases lying between them. Germline assignment: CDR1 SGDLS and CDR2 YYNGEE. DNA for the CDR3: TGTGCCAGCAGCGTCTCAGGGGTCTTGAACGAGCAGTACTTC. Translating it yields CASSVSGVLNEQYF.

The J gene is TRBJ1-2, the V gene TRBV10-1; D not certain. The length of the CDR3 is 13 residues. Per germline, CDR1 WNHNN and CDR2 SYGVQD (reference sequence). The V end lost 3 bases, the J end lost 1 base, and 6 bases lay between the germline ends. CDR3 loop: CASSERVNYGYTF. In DNA, the CDR3 is TGCGCCAGCAGTGAACGGGTTAACTATGGCTACACCTTC.

The V and J genes are TRBV30 and TRBJ2-2; 9 bases are a match to TRBD1. V gave up 2 bases and J gave up 7 bases; unmatched junction bases: 8. Germline loops: CDR1 GTSNPN, CDR2 SVGIG (reference sequence). This CDR3 region has 15 residues. The CDR3 sequence is CAWSSGQGMVGELFF. In nucleotides, the CDR3 is TGTGCCTGGAGTAGTGGACAGGGGATGGTCGGGGAGCTGTTTTTT.

The chain combines TRBV6-6 with TRBJ2-1; D is perhaps TRBD1 (5 bases). The germline V gene has CDR1 MNHNY and CDR2 SVGAGI (reference sequence). Trimming stripped 2 bases from V and 9 bases from J, with 14 bases between. This CDR3 comprises 14 residues. As DNA, the CDR3 is TGTGCCAGCAGTTACCCTGGACGGCAGGGTGAGCAGTTCTTC. This codes for CASSYPGRQGEQFF.

The rearrangement uses TRBV7-3 and TRBJ1-1; 7 bases line up with TRBD1. V shed 2 bases and J 4 bases; nucleotides not matched to a gene: 4. Germline V CDR1 and CDR2: SGHTA, FQGTGA. The CDR3 runs 14 residues. CDR3 coding DNA: TGTGCCAGCAGCTTACGGGCAGGGGGCACTGAAGCTTTCTTT. Translating gives CASSLRAGGTEAFF.

This sequence joins TRBV27 and TRBJ1-1; the match to TRBD1 covers 8 bases. The CDR3 is 14 amino acids. With 6 bases clipped from V and 4 bases from J, the junction kept 7 bases outside the gene matches. From germline, CDR1 is MNHEY and CDR2 SMNVEV (reference sequence). CDR3 DNA: TGTGCCAGCAGGGGGACAGGTGGGGGCACTGAAGCTTTCTTT. Residues: CASRGTGGGTEAFF.

V gene TRBV30 combines with J gene TRBJ1-2, with 8 bases matching TRBD1. The CDR3 is 17 amino acids. Per the germline V gene, CDR1 is GTSNPN and CDR2 is SVGIG (reference sequence). Trimming took 4 bases from V and 3 from J; bases not matched to a gene: 16. CDR3 residues: CAWTRDLTGDWYYGYTF. DNA of the CDR3: TGTGCCTGGACCCGCGACCTGACAGGGGACTGGTACTATGGCTACACCTTC.

The chain has TRBV2 and TRBJ1-5, with TRBD1 as a possible D gene (6 bases). CDR1 is SNHLY and CDR2 is FYNNEI in the germline V gene. The CDR3 runs 16 residues. V was shortened by 5 bases and J by 2 bases, with 16 bases between the two germline ends. CDR3 sequence (DNA): TGTGCCAGCAGTCCGGACAGTCCGCGGGGCAATCAGCCCCAGCATTTT. It translates to CASSPDSPRGNQPQHF.

The genes are TRBV7-8 and TRBJ2-2; 7 nucleotides match TRBD2. Germline CDR1 and CDR2: SGHVS and FQNEAQ. Trimming took 0 bases from V and 1 from J; bases not matched to a gene: 2. The CDR3 has 16 amino acids. CDR3 in amino acids: CASSLAGLGNTGELFF. CDR3 in DNA: TGTGCCAGCAGCTTAGCAGGACTAGGGAACACCGGGGAGCTGTTTTTT. Drawing the rest from reference TRBV7-8 and TRBJ2-2, the complete variable domain is GAGVSQSPRYKVAKRGQDVALRCDPISGHVSLFWYQQALGQGPEFLTYFQNEAQLDKSGLPSDRFFAERPEGSVSTLKIQRTQQEDSAVYLCASSLAGLGNTGELFFGEGSRLTVL.

The V and J genes are TRBV9 and TRBJ1-2, with 7 positions matching TRBD1. The V segment lost 4 bases and the J segment 4 bases; nucleotides outside the gene matches: 7. Per the germline V gene, CDR1 is SGDLS and CDR2 is YYNGEE. This CDR3 comprises 14 residues. CDR3 sequence (DNA): TGTGCCAGCAGCCCCCGGACAGGTCTCTATGGCTACACCTTC. It specifies CASSPRTGLYGYTF.

The gene calls are TRBV5-6 and TRBJ1-4, with a tentative D call TRBD1 (5 bases). V lost 3 bases and J lost 4, with 10 bases in between. The CDR3 consists of 14 residues. Germline V gene data show CDR1 as SGHDT and CDR2 as YYEEEE. CDR3 sequence (DNA): TGTGCCAGCAGCTGGGGAGGGGTTAATGAAAAACTGTTTTTT. It encodes CASSWGGVNEKLFF. The entire variable domain, with the rest obtained from reference TRBV5-6 and TRBJ1-4, is as follows: DAGVTQSPTHLIKTRGQQVTLRCSPKSGHDTVSWYQQALGQGPQFIFQYYEEEERQRGNFPDRFSGHQFPNYSSELNVNALLLGDSALYLCASSWGGVNEKLFFGSGTQLSVL.

V gene TRBV5-4 combines with J gene TRBJ2-4; weak D call: TRBD1 (6 bases). With 3 bases removed from V and 4 bases from J, the gap between germline ends came to 17 bases. This CDR3 has 16 residues. Per germline, CDR1 SGHNT and CDR2 YYREEE (reference sequence). CDR3 loop: CASSSTQGRSKNIQYF. Written as DNA, the CDR3 is TGTGCCAGCAGCTCAACCCAGGGGCGGTCAAAAAACATTCAGTACTTC.

The chain combines TRBV5-1 with TRBJ2-7; a weak D match, TRBD1 (6 bases). Germline assignment: CDR1 SGHRS and CDR2 YFSETQ. The CDR3 totals 15 residues. The V gene lost 2 bases and the J gene lost 1 base, with 13 bases spanning the gap. In DNA form, the CDR3 reads TGCGCCAGCAGCTTCGACGGGACACGATCCTACGAGCAGTACTTC. This codes for CASSFDGTRSYEQYF.